These 32 T cell receptor beta chains share one sample of origin, sequenced in a study of beta chain features in type 1 diabetes. Every bit of the isolated RNA underwent reverse transcription, so sequencing read expressed TCRB transcripts. Some clones are missing from TCRdb's copy, which holds only in-frame ones; the method was immunoSEQ multiplex PCR. The sample has roughly 260,000 clones, roughly a tenth seen once. Study results and limitations: There was a moderate but significant shortening of TCRB CDR3s in all four CD4+ subsets of Type 1 diabetes patients.

Which antigens these TCRs recognize remains unknown. Sample: naive CD4+ T cells from blood. The source is a man aged 25-40 years with type 1 diabetes.

This clone turned up a few times. V usage is TRBV2 and J usage is TRBJ2-6, with D tentatively TRBD1 (6 bases). The germline gives CDR1 SNHLY, CDR2 FYNNEI. V lost 4 bases, J lost 0 bases, and 7 bases lay in between. The CDR3 runs to 15 residues. CDR3 amino acids: CASSGGRSGANVLTF. As DNA, the CDR3 is TGTGCCAGCAGTGGGGGGCGCTCTGGGGCCAACGTCCTGACTTTC. Using reference TRBV2 and TRBJ2-6 for the parts outside the CDR3, the full variable domain is EPEVTQTPSHQVTQMGQEVILRCVPISNHLYFYWYRQILGQKVEFLVSFYNNEISEKSEIFDDQFSVERPDGSNFTLKIRSTKLEDSAMYFCASSGGRSGANVLTFGAGSRLTVL.

V and J are TRBV7-6 and TRBJ1-2; 7 positions agree with TRBD1. Germline CDR1 SGHVS, CDR2 FNYEAQ. The CDR3 has 16 residues. Trimming at V came to 0 bases and at J to 4 bases, leaving 8 bases not matched to a gene. In DNA form, the CDR3 reads TGTGCCAGCAGCTTAGCACCGACAGGGTCAGGCTATGGCTACACCTTC. This codes for CASSLAPTGSGYGYTF.

This clone was observed a few times. The rearrangement joins TRBV2 to TRBJ1-1; D might be TRBD1 (5 bases). The germline V gene encodes CDR1 SNHLY and CDR2 FYNNEI. This CDR3 spans 12 amino acids. Trimming stripped 5 bases from V and 11 bases from J, with 15 bases between. In DNA form, the CDR3 reads TGTGCCAGCAGTAGGAGCGGGAGGGGTGCTTTCTTT. Translation: CASSRSGRGAFF.

The CDR3 DNA follows: TGTGCCAGCAGCGTAGGACCGACTATCACAGATACGCAGTATTTT. It specifies CASSVGPTITDTQYF. V and J are TRBV9 and TRBJ2-3; tentative D call: TRBD2 (5 bases). CDR3 size: 15 residues. Looked up from germline, CDR1 is SGDLS and CDR2 is YYNGEE. V lost 0 bases and J 2 bases, leaving 10 bases between the germline ends. The whole variable domain, remainder taken from reference TRBV9 and TRBJ2-3, is DSGVTQTPKHLITATGQRVTLRCSPRSGDLSVYWYQQSLDQGLQFLIQYYNGEERAKGNILERFSAQQFPDLHSELNLSSLELGDSALYFCASSVGPTITDTQYFGPGTRLTVL.

About this clone itself: Other nucleotide sequences from this sample produce the same CDR3. The rearrangement uses TRBV5-1 and TRBJ2-5; D is possibly TRBD2 (5 bases). This CDR3 is 13 amino acids long. With 4 bases removed from V and 1 base from J, the gap between germline ends came to 8 bases. Germline CDR1 SGHRS, CDR2 YFSETQ. The CDR3 DNA is TGCGCCAGCAGCCCGGGGAGCCAAGAGACCCAGTACTTC. The encoded protein is CASSPGSQETQYF. The complete variable domain, with remaining parts taken from reference TRBV5-1 and TRBJ2-5, reads KAGVTQTPRYLIKTRGQQVTLSCSPISGHRSVSWYQQTPGQGLQFLFEYFSETQRNKGNFPGRFSGRQFSNSRSEMNVSTLELGDSALYLCASSPGSQETQYFGPGTRLLVL.

In its sample, this clone was seen a few times. The chain employs TRBV7-2 and TRBJ2-5, with 11 bases lining up with TRBD2. With V trimmed by 3 bases and J by 1 base, 10 bases remained unmatched. The CDR3 length is 18 residues. Germline CDR1 and CDR2: SGHTA and FQGNSA. CDR3 protein: CASSFALAGAPGQETQYF. In DNA form, the CDR3 reads TGTGCCAGCAGCTTTGCACTAGCGGGGGCCCCCGGCCAAGAGACCCAGTACTTC.

This clone was seen only a few times. The chain links TRBV7-9 to TRBJ2-1; 8 nucleotides agree with TRBD2. This CDR3 contains 15 residues. CDR1 and CDR2 from the germline V gene are SEHNR and FQNEAQ (reference sequence). The J segment lost 9 bases and the V segment lost 1 base, leaving 8 bases of the junction unmatched. The CDR3 spells CASSLGLRGVGEQFF. CDR3 bases: TGTGCCAGCAGCTTAGGGCTGCGGGGGGTAGGTGAGCAGTTCTTC. The variable domain in full, with the rest retrieved from reference TRBV7-9 and TRBJ2-1, is DTGVSQNPRHKITKRGQNVTFRCDPISEHNRLYWYRQTLGQGPEFLTYFQNEAQLEKSRLLSDRFSAERPKGSFSTLEIQRTEQGDSAMYLCASSLGLRGVGEQFFGPGTRLTVL.

This chain uses TRBV28 with TRBJ2-1; TRBD1 aligns across 9 bases. The CDR3 runs 15 residues. The V and J ends lost 5 bases and 5 bases, in that order; junction bases with no gene match: 7. Germline assignment: CDR1 MDHEN and CDR2 SYDVKM. CDR3 amino acids: CASSPTGTGHNEQFF. The DNA for the CDR3 is TGTGCCAGCAGTCCGACCGGGACAGGGCACAATGAGCAGTTCTTC. The complete variable domain, with remaining parts taken from reference TRBV28 and TRBJ2-1, reads DVKVTQSSRYLVKRTGEKVFLECVQDMDHENMFWYRQDPGLGLRLIYFSYDVKMKEKGDIPEGYSVSREKKERFSLILESASTNQTSMYLCASSPTGTGHNEQFFGPGTRLTVL.

This clone turned up a few times. In nucleotides, the CDR3 is TGTGCCAGCAGTGATGCAGCCGGGCCAGGCGAGGGGACCCAGTACTTC. Its protein is CASSDAAGPGEGTQYF. The chain is built from TRBV6-1 and TRBJ2-5; possibly TRBD2 for D (5 bases). The germline gives CDR1 MNHNS, CDR2 SASEGT. V was trimmed by 3 bases and J by 7 bases, leaving 21 bases between them. CDR3 length: 16 amino acids.

This clone was counted between two and nine times. The chain recombines TRBV30 with TRBJ2-7; 11 nucleotides agree with TRBD2. CDR3 length: 13 residues. CDR1 and CDR2 from the germline V gene are GTSNPN and SVGIG (reference sequence). CDR3 residues: CAVLAGAGYEQYF. The CDR3 nucleotides are TGTGCGGTACTAGCGGGGGCCGGGTACGAGCAGTACTTC. The full variable domain, with the rest looked up from reference TRBV30 and TRBJ2-7, is SQTIHQWPATLVQPVGSPLSLECTVEGTSNPNLYWYRQAAGRGLQLLFYSVGIGQISSEVPQNLSASRPQDRQFILSSKKLLLSDSGFYLCAVLAGAGYEQYFGPGTRLTVT.

The chain links TRBV5-1 to TRBJ2-2, with D perhaps matching TRBD2 (6 bases). Per the germline V gene, CDR1 is SGHRS and CDR2 is YFSETQ. V lost 1 base and J lost 1, with 8 bases in between. CDR3 length: 15 residues. The CDR3 loop is CASSLPGGNTGELFF. CDR3 nucleotides: TGCGCCAGCAGCTTGCCCGGGGGGAACACCGGGGAGCTGTTTTTT.

This clone was counted only a few times. The chain employs TRBV5-1 and TRBJ2-2; TRBD1 aligns across 7 bases. This CDR3 contains 15 residues. Per the germline V gene, CDR1 is SGHRS and CDR2 is YFSETQ. With 1 base clipped from V and 6 bases from J, the junction kept 6 bases outside the gene matches. In nucleotides, the CDR3 is TGCGCCAGCAGCTTGAAAACAGGGGATCCCGGGGAGCTGTTTTTT. Encoded protein: CASSLKTGDPGELFF.

The chain links TRBV5-1 to TRBJ1-1; tentatively, D is TRBD1 (5 bases). Trimming removed 4 bases from V and 3 bases from J, with 13 bases in between. Germline V gene data show CDR1 as SGHRS and CDR2 as YFSETQ. This CDR3 spans 14 amino acids. The CDR3 region has the DNA TGCGCCAGCAGCCCGACAGTTGGTGACACTGAAGCTTTCTTT. It encodes CASSPTVGDTEAFF.

This clone was picked up a small number of times. The J gene is TRBJ2-1, the V gene TRBV11-2; 7 bases match TRBD2. The CDR3 has 14 amino acids. Germline CDR1 is SGHAT and CDR2 is FQNNGV. V gave up 1 base and J gave up 9 bases; unmatched junction bases: 6. The CDR3 DNA reads as TGTGCCAGCAGCTTAGGGGTAGGGAGGGGTGAGCAGTTCTTC. Protein sequence: CASSLGVGRGEQFF.

The chain is built from TRBV12-5 and TRBJ1-2; 8 bases align to TRBD1. The CDR3 runs 14 residues. CDR1 and CDR2 (germline): LGHNT, FRNRAP. The V segment lost 7 bases and the J segment 5 bases; nucleotides outside the gene matches: 9. The CDR3 DNA sequence: TGTGCTAGTGTACCGGGACAGGCAGCATATGGCTACACCTTC. Residues: CASVPGQAAYGYTF.

The table lists this clone with a few counts. The same CDR3 is also encoded by other DNA sequences in this sample. V is TRBV29-1 and J is TRBJ2-2; a weak D match, TRBD2 (6 bases). Germline V lookup: CDR1 SQVTM, CDR2 ANQGSEA. The length of the CDR3 is 12 residues. Trimming took off 3 bases at V and 5 bases at J, with 7 bases between the two ends. The CDR3 nucleotides read TGCAGCGTTGATCGGGGGACCGGGGAGCTGTTTTTT. Its translation is CSVDRGTGELFF.

This clone was seen only a few times. This chain uses TRBV28 with TRBJ1-6, with a possible D match to TRBD1 (5 bases). This CDR3 spans 13 amino acids. Germline V gene sequence: CDR1 MDHEN, CDR2 SYDVKM. The CDR3 DNA follows: TGTGCTTGGGGCGGCGGACATAATTCACCCCTCCACTTT. Translated: CAWGGGHNSPLHF.

The CDR3 DNA reads as TGTGCCAGCAGCAGTCGGGGGAGCACAGATACGCAGTATTTT. Translating it yields CASSSRGSTDTQYF. The genes are TRBV7-3 and TRBJ2-3; perhaps TRBD2 as D (6 bases). CDR1 SGHTA and CDR2 FQGTGA come from the germline V gene. The CDR3 covers 14 residues. V was trimmed by 5 bases and J by 0 bases, leaving 9 bases between them.

The chain links TRBV30 to TRBJ1-5; the D gene is possibly TRBD1 (6 bases). CDR1 and CDR2 from the germline V gene are GTSNPN and SVGIG (reference sequence). V was pared by 2 bases and J by 6 bases, with 14 bases between. The CDR3 is made up of 14 amino acids. The CDR3 DNA reads as TGTGCCTGGAGTCCTTCAGGGGTGAGTCAGCCCCAGCATTTT. Translation gives CAWSPSGVSQPQHF.

This clone was seen a few times. The chain recombines TRBV29-1 with TRBJ1-2; 8 bases agree with TRBD1. V was pared by 3 bases and J by 8 bases, with 5 bases of the junction left unmatched. Germline values: CDR1 SQVTM, CDR2 ANQGSEA. This CDR3 is built from 12 residues. The CDR3 nucleotides are TGCAGCGTTGAGGGACAGGTCGGAGGCTACACCTTC. Translation: CSVEGQVGGYTF.

The chain combines TRBV19 with TRBJ2-7; 8 nucleotides line up with TRBD1. The germline CDR1 and CDR2 sequences are LNHDA and SQIVND (reference sequence). CDR3 length: 14 residues. With V trimmed by 5 bases and J by 3 bases, 6 bases remained unmatched. CDR3 DNA: TGTGCCAGTAGTGACAGGGGAAGGGGCTACGAGCAGTACTTC. It yields the protein CASSDRGRGYEQYF.

This clone was found a few times. The chain uses TRBV18 and TRBJ2-2; D possibly corresponds to TRBD2 (6 bases). V dropped 3 bases and J dropped 2 bases, with 22 bases sitting between them. The CDR3 has 19 amino acids. CDR1 is KGHSH and CDR2 is LQKENI in the germline V gene. The CDR3 nucleotides are TGTGCCAGCTCACCCCGCTGGCCAGCGGGCTCGACTAACACCGGGGAGCTGTTTTTT. It translates to CASSPRWPAGSTNTGELFF.

This clone was seen a few times. This rearrangement joins TRBV29-1 to TRBJ1-5; D might be TRBD1 (6 bases). V shed 4 bases and J shed 1 base, with 11 bases lying between them. This CDR3 has 14 amino acids. Germline V lookup: CDR1 SQVTM, CDR2 ANQGSEA. The DNA of the CDR3 is TGCAGCGTTGGGACGGGACACAGCAATCAGCCCCAGCATTTT. It encodes CSVGTGHSNQPQHF.

This clone was counted a few times. J is TRBJ1-5 and V is TRBV11-2; D call uncertain. Germline lookup yields CDR1 SGHAT and CDR2 FQNNGV. V was pared by 0 bases and J by 6 bases, with 6 bases between. The CDR3 has 13 amino acids. The CDR3 nucleotides read TGTGCCAGCAGCTTAGATCCGGGTCAGCCCCAGCATTTT. The encoded protein is CASSLDPGQPQHF.

V gene TRBV2 combines with J gene TRBJ1-1, with a tentative D call TRBD1 (5 bases). The germline V gene encodes CDR1 SNHLY and CDR2 FYNNEI. This CDR3 comprises 13 residues. V dropped 8 bases and J dropped 4 bases, with 14 bases sitting between them. CDR3 nucleotides: TGTGCCAGCGGTTGGCAGGGCAGCACTGAAGCTTTCTTT. Its protein product is CASGWQGSTEAFF.

The chain combines TRBV11-2 with TRBJ2-6, with D maybe TRBD2 (6 bases). V lost 7 bases, J lost 0 bases, and 13 bases lay in between. The CDR3 has 16 amino acids. Germline CDR1 and CDR2: SGHAT and FQNNGV. For the CDR3, the DNA is TGTGCCAGCACGGGACGGGGGATCTCTGGGGCCAACGTCCTGACTTTC. It translates to CASTGRGISGANVLTF.

This clone has a handful of counts. This chain joins TRBV2 and TRBJ1-2; D remains ambiguous. The germline CDR1 and CDR2 sequences are SNHLY and FYNNEI. There are 11 residues in the CDR3. Trimming removed 7 bases from V and 5 bases from J, with 8 bases in between. The CDR3 bases are TGTGCCAGCACGCGCGGGTATGGCTACACCTTC. Translating gives CASTRGYGYTF.

This clone was found a few times. The chain is built from TRBV18 and TRBJ2-7; D is unresolved. Looked up from germline, CDR1 is KGHSH and CDR2 is LQKENI. The CDR3 sequence is 13 residues long. V shed 3 bases and J shed 5 bases, with 11 bases lying between them. CDR3 bases: TGTGCCAGCTCACCCTCAGGTCAAAACGAGCAGTACTTC. Its protein product is CASSPSGQNEQYF.

J is TRBJ1-5 and V is TRBV4-1; 8 positions agree with TRBD1. The germline gives CDR1 MGHRA, CDR2 YSYEKL. This CDR3 is built from 15 residues. The V segment lost 4 bases and the J segment 2 bases; nucleotides outside the gene matches: 4. The CDR3: CASSRDRGGNQPQHF. The CDR3, as DNA: TGCGCCAGCAGCCGAGACAGGGGTGGCAATCAGCCCCAGCATTTT.

V gene TRBV7-2 combines with J gene TRBJ2-7; 11 bases line up with TRBD2. Germline values: CDR1 SGHTA, CDR2 FQGNSA. Trimming at V came to 7 bases and at J to 6 bases, leaving 8 bases not matched to a gene. CDR3 length equals 14 residues. This chain's CDR3 is CASKPTSGDSEQYF. The CDR3 DNA is TGTGCCAGCAAACCGACTAGCGGGGACTCCGAGCAGTACTTC.

The chain combines TRBV5-1 with TRBJ2-7; no clear D. The CDR3 has 13 amino acids. Germline V gives CDR1 SGHRS, CDR2 YFSETQ. Trimming removed 3 bases from V and 0 bases from J, with 7 bases in between. CDR3 in DNA: TGCGCCAGCAGCTCCACAGTCTCCTACGAGCAGTACTTC. Its protein is CASSSTVSYEQYF.

This rearrangement joins TRBV14 to TRBJ1-6; unclear D gene. With 0 bases removed from V and 8 bases from J, the gap between germline ends came to 14 bases. This CDR3 contains 16 residues. Germline V gene data show CDR1 as SGHDN and CDR2 as FVKESK. The CDR3 protein is CASSQDLGWAYSPLHF. The CDR3 coding sequence is TGTGCCAGCAGCCAAGACTTAGGATGGGCGTATTCACCCCTCCACTTT.